The clone carrying this T cell receptor beta chain was observed once. This sample is part of a study of OX40 agonist ivuxolimab in advanced cancers. The overall study: At approximately 80% male, the cohort had a mean age of around 56 years, ranging from about 23 to 80.

Clones were sequenced by immunoSEQ multiplex PCR, and TCRdb holds only the in-frame ones, with some missing. The data show just over 60,000 clones, more than 85% seen once. CDR1 and CDR2 from the germline V gene are SGHDT and YYEEEE. V lost 3 bases and J lost 3; bases outside the gene matches: 12. The CDR3 consists of 17 residues. Any history of autoimmune disease or systemic immunosuppression disqualified patients. The sampling schedule covered blood at baseline, cycle 4 day 1, and cycle 7 day 1. This TCR came from an adult with an advanced solid tumor such as melanoma, head and neck, liver or kidney cancer. Source: CD4+ or CD8+ T cells sorted from blood, taken in a trial of the OX40 agonist ivuxolimab. The J gene is TRBJ2-7, the V gene TRBV5-6; 10 bases agree with TRBD2. CDR3 sequence: CASSSEREGPQGYEQYF. CDR3 bases: TGTGCCAGCAGCTCGGAGCGGGAGGGCCCCCAAGGCTACGAGCAGTACTTC.